The sequence of this T cell receptor beta chain was determined in a study of Ad26.COV2.S vaccination and SARS-CoV-2 variants. Study-wide findings and caveats: Spike-specific TCR breadth was greater after Ad26.COV2.S than placebo.

In the case of this clone: The antigen remains undetermined.

Treatment: approximately 18 received Ad26.COV2.S at low or high dose, single or two shots; roughly 5 received placebo; per-sample allocation not given. Specimens were obtained on day 63 following the first vaccine or placebo injection. V dropped 0 bases and J dropped 5 bases, with 7 bases sitting between them. This CDR3 is 13 amino acids long. CDR1 ENHRY and CDR2 SYGVKD come from the germline V gene. Repertoires were generated with immunoSEQ multiplex PCR, while TCRdb's copy carries only in-frame clones and drops some. The table shows approximately 250,000 clones, with roughly 85% occurring only once.

Sequenced material: peripheral blood, taken in a trial of Ad26.COV2.S vaccine versus placebo. The clonotype comes from a person aged 18-60 years who received the Ad26.COV2.S COVID-19 vaccine or a placebo. This chain connects TRBV10-3 to TRBJ2-5; D remains unclear. In DNA, the CDR3 is TGTGCCATCAGTGAGTCGGCCCGGGAGACCCAGTACTTC. Its translation: CAISESARETQYF.